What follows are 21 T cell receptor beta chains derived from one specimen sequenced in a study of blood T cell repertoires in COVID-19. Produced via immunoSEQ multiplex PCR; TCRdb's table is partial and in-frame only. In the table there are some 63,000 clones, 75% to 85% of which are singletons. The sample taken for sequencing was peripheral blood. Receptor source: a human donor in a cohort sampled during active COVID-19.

The CDR3: CASSQPGLAGVIDTGELFF. The DNA for the CDR3 is TGTGCCAGCAGCCAGCCGGGACTAGCGGGGGTAATTGACACCGGGGAGCTGTTTTTT. V and J are TRBV7-9 and TRBJ2-2, with 14 bases fitting TRBD2. V shed 5 bases, J shed 3 bases, and the junction held 11 bases outside the gene matches. This CDR3 is built from 19 residues. Per germline, CDR1 SEHNR and CDR2 FQNEAQ (reference sequence).

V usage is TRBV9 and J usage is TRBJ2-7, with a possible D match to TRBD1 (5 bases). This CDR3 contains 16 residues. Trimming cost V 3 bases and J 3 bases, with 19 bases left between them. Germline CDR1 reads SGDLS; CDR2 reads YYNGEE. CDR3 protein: CASSAGAGQIYYEQYF. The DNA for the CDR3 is TGTGCCAGCAGCGCTGGGGCCGGGCAGATCTACTACGAGCAGTACTTC.

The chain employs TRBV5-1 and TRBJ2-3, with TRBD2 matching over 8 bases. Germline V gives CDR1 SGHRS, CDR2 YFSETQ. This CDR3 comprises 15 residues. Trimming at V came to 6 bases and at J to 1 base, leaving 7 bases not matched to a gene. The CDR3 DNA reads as TGCGCCAGCAAACCCGGGACTAGTCGCACAGATACGCAGTATTTT. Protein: CASKPGTSRTDTQYF. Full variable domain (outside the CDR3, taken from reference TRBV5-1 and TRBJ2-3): KAGVTQTPRYLIKTRGQQVTLSCSPISGHRSVSWYQQTPGQGLQFLFEYFSETQRNKGNFPGRFSGRQFSNSRSEMNVSTLELGDSALYLCASKPGTSRTDTQYFGPGTRLTVL.

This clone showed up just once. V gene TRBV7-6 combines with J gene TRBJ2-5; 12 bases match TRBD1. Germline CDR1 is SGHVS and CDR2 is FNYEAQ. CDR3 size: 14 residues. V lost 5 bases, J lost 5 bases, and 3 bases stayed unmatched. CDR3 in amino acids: CASSKGQGAETQYF. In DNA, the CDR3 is TGTGCCAGCAGCAAGGGACAGGGGGCTGAGACCCAGTACTTC.

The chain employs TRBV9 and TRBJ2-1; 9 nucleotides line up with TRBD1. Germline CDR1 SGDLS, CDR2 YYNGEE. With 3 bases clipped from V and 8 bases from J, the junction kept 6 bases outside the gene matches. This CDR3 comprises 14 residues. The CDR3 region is CASSASDRGDEQFF. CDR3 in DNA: TGTGCCAGCAGCGCGTCGGACAGGGGTGATGAGCAGTTCTTC.

The CDR3 loop reads CASSVNNYGYTF. CDR3 DNA sequence: TGTGCCAGCAGTGTCAATAACTATGGCTACACCTTC. The rearrangement links TRBV2 to TRBJ1-2; no definite D call. The germline V gene has CDR1 SNHLY and CDR2 FYNNEI. V was cut by 4 bases and J by 1 base, with 4 bases left in between. The CDR3 has 12 residues.

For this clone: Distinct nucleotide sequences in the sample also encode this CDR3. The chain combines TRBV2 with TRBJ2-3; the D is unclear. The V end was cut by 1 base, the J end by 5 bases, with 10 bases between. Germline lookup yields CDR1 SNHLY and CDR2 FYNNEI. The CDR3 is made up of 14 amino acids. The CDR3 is CASSEDSTRDTQYF. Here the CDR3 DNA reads TGTGCCAGCAGTGAAGACTCTACCCGAGATACGCAGTATTTT.

The CDR3 sequence is CASNQGGPDTQYF. DNA of the CDR3: TGTGCCAGTAATCAGGGGGGCCCAGATACGCAGTATTTT. The V gene is TRBV19, the J gene TRBJ2-3, with D possibly being TRBD1 (7 bases). Germline assignment: CDR1 LNHDA and CDR2 SQIVND (reference sequence). V was trimmed by 7 bases and J by 4 bases, leaving 12 bases between them. The CDR3 sequence is 13 residues long.

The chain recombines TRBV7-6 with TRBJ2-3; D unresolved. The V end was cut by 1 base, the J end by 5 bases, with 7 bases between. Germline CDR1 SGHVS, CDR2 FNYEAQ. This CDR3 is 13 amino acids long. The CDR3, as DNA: TGTGCCAGCAGCTTAGTGCGGCAAGATACGCAGTATTTT. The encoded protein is CASSLVRQDTQYF. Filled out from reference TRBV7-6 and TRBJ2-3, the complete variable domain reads GAGVSQSPRYKVTKRGQDVALRCDPISGHVSLYWYRQALGQGPEFLTYFNYEAQQDKSGLPNDRFSAERPEGSISTLTIQRTEQRDSAMYRCASSLVRQDTQYFGPGTRLTVL.

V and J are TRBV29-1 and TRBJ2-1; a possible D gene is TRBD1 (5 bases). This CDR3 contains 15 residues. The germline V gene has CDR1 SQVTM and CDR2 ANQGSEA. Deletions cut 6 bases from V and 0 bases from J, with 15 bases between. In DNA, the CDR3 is TGCAGCGTCCCCTGGGGCGCGAGCTCCTACAATGAGCAGTTCTTC. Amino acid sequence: CSVPWGASSYNEQFF.

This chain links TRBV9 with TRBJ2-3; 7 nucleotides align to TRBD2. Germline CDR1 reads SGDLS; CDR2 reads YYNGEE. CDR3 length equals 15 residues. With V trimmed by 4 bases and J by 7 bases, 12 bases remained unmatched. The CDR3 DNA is TGTGCCAGCAGCCCCCAAGCCGGGACTACATATACGCAGTATTTT. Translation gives CASSPQAGTTYTQYF. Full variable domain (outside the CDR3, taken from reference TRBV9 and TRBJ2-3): DSGVTQTPKHLITATGQRVTLRCSPRSGDLSVYWYQQSLDQGLQFLIQYYNGEERAKGNILERFSAQQFPDLHSELNLSSLELGDSALYFCASSPQAGTTYTQYFGPGTRLTVL.

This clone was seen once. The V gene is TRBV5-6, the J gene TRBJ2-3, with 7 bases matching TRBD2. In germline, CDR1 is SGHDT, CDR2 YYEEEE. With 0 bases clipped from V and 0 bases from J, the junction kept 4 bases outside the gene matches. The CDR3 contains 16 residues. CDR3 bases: TGTGCCAGCAGCTTGGATCTAGCGGATAGCACAGATACGCAGTATTTT. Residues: CASSLDLADSTDTQYF. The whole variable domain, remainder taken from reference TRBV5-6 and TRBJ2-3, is DAGVTQSPTHLIKTRGQQVTLRCSPKSGHDTVSWYQQALGQGPQFIFQYYEEEERQRGNFPDRFSGHQFPNYSSELNVNALLLGDSALYLCASSLDLADSTDTQYFGPGTRLTVL.

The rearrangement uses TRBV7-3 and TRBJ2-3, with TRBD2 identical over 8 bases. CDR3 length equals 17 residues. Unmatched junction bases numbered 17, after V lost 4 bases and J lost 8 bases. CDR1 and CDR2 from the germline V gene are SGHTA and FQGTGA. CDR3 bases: TGTGCCAGCAGCTCCCCACCGGGACTAGGGGAAGGTAGTACGCAGTATTTT. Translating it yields CASSSPPGLGEGSTQYF. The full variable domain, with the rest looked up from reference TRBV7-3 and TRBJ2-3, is GAGVSQTPSNKVTEKGKYVELRCDPISGHTALYWYRQSLGQGPEFLIYFQGTGAADDSGLPNDRFFAVRPEGSVSTLKIQRTERGDSAVYLCASSSPPGLGEGSTQYFGPGTRLTVL.

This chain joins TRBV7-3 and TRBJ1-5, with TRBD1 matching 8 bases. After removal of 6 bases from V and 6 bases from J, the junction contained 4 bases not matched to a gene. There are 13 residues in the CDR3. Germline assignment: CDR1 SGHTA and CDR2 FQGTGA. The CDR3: CASSIQGGQPQHF. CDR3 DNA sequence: TGTGCCAGCAGTATACAGGGGGGTCAGCCCCAGCATTTT.

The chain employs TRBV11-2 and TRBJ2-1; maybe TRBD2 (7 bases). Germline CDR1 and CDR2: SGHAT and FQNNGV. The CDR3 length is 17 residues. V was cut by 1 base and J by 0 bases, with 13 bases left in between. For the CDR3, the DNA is TGTGCCAGCAGCTTAGGGGGGGGGCAGAGCTCCTACAATGAGCAGTTCTTC. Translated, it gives CASSLGGGQSSYNEQFF.

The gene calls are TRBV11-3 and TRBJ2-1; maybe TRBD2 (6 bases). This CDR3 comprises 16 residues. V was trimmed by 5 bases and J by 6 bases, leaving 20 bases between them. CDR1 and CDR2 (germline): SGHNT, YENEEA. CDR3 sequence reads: CASSISGTQTGNEQFF. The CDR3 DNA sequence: TGTGCCAGCAGCATCTCCGGGACTCAAACGGGCAATGAGCAGTTCTTC.

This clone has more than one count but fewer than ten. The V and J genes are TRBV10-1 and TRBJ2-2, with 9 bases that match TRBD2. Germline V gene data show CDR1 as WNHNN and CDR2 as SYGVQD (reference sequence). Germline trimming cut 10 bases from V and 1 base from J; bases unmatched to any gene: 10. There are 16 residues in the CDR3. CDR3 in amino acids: CATAPSSGGNTGELFF. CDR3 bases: TGCGCCACGGCCCCGAGTAGCGGGGGGAACACCGGGGAGCTGTTTTTT.

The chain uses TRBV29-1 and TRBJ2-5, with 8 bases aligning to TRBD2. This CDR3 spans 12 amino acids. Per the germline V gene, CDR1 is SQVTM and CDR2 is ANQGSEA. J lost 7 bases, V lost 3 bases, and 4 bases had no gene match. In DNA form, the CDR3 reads TGCAGCGTTGAGGGACTAGGGGCGACCCAGTACTTC. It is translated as CSVEGLGATQYF.

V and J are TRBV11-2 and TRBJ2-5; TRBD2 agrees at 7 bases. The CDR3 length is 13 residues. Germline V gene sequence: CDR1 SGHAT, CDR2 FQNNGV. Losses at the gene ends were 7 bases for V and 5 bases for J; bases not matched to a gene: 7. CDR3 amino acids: CASTLPGGETQYF. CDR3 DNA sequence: TGTGCCAGCACCCTACCGGGGGGTGAGACCCAGTACTTC.

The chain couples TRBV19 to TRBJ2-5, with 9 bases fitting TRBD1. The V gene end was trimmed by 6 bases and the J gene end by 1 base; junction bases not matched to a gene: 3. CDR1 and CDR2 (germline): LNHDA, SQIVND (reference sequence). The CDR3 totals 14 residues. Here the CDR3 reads CASSLQGAQETQYF. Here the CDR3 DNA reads TGTGCCAGTAGCTTACAGGGGGCCCAAGAGACCCAGTACTTC.

The CDR3: CASSLGTGGNEQYF. CDR3 coding DNA: TGTGCCAGCAGTTTAGGGACAGGGGGGAACGAGCAGTACTTC. The rearrangement uses TRBV27 and TRBJ2-7; 11 bases fit TRBD1. V gave up 2 bases and J gave up 5 bases; unmatched junction bases: 2. Germline V gene sequence: CDR1 MNHEY, CDR2 SMNVEV (reference sequence). The CDR3 length is 14 residues.